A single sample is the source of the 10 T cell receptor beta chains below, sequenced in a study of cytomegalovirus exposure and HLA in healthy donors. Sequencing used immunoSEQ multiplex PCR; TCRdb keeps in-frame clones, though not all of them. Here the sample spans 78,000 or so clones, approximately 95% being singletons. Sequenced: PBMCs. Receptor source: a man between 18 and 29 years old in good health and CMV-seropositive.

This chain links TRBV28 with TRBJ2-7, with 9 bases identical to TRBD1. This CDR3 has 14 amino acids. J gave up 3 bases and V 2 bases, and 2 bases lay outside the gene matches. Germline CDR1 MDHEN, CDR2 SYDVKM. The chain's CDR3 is CASSLGQGFYEQYF. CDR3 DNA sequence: TGTGCCAGCAGTTTAGGACAGGGGTTCTACGAGCAGTACTTC.

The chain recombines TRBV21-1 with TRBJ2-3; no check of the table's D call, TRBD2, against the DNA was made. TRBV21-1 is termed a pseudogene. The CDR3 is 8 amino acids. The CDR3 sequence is CASSAGLF. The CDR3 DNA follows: TGTGCCAGCAGCGCGGGCCTTTTT.

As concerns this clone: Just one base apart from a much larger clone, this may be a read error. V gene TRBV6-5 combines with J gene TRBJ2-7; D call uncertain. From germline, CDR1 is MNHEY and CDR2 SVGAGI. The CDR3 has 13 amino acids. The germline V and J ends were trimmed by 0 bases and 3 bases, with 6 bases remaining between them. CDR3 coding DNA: TGTGCCAGCAGTTACTCGGAGAGCTACGAGCAGTACTTC. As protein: CASSYSESYEQYF.

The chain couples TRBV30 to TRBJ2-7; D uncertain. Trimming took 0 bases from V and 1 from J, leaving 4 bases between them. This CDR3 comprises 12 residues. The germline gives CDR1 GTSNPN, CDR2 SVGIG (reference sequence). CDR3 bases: TGTGCCTGGAGTGTCAGTTCCTACGAGCAGTACTTC. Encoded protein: CAWSVSSYEQYF.

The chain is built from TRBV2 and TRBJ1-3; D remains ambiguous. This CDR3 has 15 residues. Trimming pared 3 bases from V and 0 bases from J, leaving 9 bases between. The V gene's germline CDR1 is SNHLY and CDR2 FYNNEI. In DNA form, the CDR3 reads TGTGCCAGCAGTGAGGGCGCAAACTCTGGAAACACCATATATTTT. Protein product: CASSEGANSGNTIYF.

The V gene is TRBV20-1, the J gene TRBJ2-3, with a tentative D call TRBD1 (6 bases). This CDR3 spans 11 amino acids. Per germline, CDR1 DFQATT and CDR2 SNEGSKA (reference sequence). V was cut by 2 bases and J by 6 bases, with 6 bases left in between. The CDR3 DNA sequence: TGCAGTGCTAGAACAGGGGATACGCAGTATTTT. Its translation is CSARTGDTQYF.

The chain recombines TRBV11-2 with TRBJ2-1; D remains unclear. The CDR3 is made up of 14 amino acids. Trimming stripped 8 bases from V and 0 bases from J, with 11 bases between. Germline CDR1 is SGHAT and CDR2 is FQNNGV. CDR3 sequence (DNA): TGTGCCAGCGGTTCAACAGTCTCCTACAATGAGCAGTTCTTC. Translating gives CASGSTVSYNEQFF.

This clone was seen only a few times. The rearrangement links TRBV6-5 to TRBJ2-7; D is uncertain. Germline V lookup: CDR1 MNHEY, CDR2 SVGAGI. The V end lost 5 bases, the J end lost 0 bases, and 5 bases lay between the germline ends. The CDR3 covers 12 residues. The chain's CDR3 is CASSPSSYEQYF. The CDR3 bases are TGTGCCAGCAGTCCCTCCTCCTACGAGCAGTACTTC.

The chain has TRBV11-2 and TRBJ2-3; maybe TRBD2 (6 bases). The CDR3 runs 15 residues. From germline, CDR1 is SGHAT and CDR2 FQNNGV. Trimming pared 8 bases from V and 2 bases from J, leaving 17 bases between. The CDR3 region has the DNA TGTGCCAGCCGAGAGCCGGGAGATTACACAGATACGCAGTATTTT. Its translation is CASREPGDYTDTQYF.

The chain's CDR3 is CASRDRDRGREDTQYF. The CDR3 nucleotides are TGTGCCAGCAGAGACCGGGACAGGGGGCGCGAGGATACGCAGTATTTT. The chain carries TRBV11-2 and TRBJ2-3; 12 bases are shared with TRBD1. Germline V gene lookup returns CDR1 SGHAT and CDR2 FQNNGV. V shed 6 bases and J 6 bases; nucleotides not matched to a gene: 10. The CDR3 sequence is 16 residues long.